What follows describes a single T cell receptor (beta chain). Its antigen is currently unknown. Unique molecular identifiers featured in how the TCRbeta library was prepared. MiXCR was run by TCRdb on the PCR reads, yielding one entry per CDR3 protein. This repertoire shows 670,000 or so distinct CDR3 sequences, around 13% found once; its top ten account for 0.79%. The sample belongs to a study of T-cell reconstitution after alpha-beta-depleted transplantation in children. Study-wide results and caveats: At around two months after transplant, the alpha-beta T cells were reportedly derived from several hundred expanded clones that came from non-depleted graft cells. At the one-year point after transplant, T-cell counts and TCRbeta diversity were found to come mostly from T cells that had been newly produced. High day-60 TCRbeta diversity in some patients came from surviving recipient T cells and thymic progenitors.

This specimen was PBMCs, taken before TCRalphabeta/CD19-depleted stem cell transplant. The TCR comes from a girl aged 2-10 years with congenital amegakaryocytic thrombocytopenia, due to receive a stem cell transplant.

CDR3 bases: TGTGCCAGCAGCTTTCCTTGGGGGGGGAGCTCCTACGAGCAGTACTTC. Translating it yields CASSFPWGGSSYEQYF. The rearrangement links TRBV11-2 to TRBJ2-7; TRBD2 matches at 7 bases. The germline V gene has CDR1 SGHAT and CDR2 FQNNGV. This CDR3 region has 16 residues. V trimming: 3 bases; J trimming: 0 bases; junction bases outside the gene matches: 8.